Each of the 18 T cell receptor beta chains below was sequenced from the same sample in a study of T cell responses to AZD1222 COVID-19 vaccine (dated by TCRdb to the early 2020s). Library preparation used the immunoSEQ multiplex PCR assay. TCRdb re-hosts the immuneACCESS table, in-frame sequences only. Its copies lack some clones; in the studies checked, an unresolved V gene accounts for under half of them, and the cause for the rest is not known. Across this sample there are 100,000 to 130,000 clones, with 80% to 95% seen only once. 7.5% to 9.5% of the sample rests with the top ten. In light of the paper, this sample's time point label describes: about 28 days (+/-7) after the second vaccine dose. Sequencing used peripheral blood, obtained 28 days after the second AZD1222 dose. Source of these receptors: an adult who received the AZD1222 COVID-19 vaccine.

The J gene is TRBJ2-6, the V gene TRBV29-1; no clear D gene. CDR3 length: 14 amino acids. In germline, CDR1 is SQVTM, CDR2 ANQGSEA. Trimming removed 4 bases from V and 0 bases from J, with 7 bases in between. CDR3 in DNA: TGCAGCGTTGGGCAGAACTCTGGGGCCAACGTCCTGACTTTC. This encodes CSVGQNSGANVLTF.

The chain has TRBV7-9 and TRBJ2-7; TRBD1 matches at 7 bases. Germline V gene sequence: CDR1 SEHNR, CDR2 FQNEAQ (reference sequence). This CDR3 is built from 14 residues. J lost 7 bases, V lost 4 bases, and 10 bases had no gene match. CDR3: CASSSGQAEGEQYF. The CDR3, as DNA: TGTGCCAGCAGCTCTGGACAGGCGGAAGGAGAGCAGTACTTC.

CDR3 residues: CASRAGRLADSPLHF. CDR3 in DNA: TGTGCCAGCAGGGCAGGGCGATTGGCGGATTCACCCCTCCACTTT. V is TRBV6-5 and J is TRBJ1-6; weak D call: TRBD1 (5 bases). Trimming removed 6 bases from V and 8 bases from J, with 17 bases in between. Germline V CDR1 and CDR2: MNHEY, SVGAGI. This CDR3 comprises 15 residues.

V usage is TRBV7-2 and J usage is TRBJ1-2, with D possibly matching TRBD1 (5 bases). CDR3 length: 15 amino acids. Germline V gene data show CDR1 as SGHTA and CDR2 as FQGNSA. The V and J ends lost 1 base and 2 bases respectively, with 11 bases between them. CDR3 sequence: CASSLDWGPNYGYTF. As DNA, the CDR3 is TGTGCCAGCAGCTTAGATTGGGGCCCGAACTATGGCTACACCTTC. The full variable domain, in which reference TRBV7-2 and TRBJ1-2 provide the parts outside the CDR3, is GAGVSQSPSNKVTEKGKDVELRCDPISGHTALYWYRQSLGQGLEFLIYFQGNSAPDKSGLPSDRFSAERTGGSVSTLTIQRTQQEDSAVYLCASSLDWGPNYGYTFGSGTRLTVV.

CDR3 nucleotide sequence: TGCGCCAGCAGCTTGGCCGCAGGGTCGGTAGCCTACAATGAGCAGTTCTTC. Protein: CASSLAAGSVAYNEQFF. The rearrangement uses TRBV5-1 and TRBJ2-1, with D possibly matching TRBD1 (5 bases). V gave up 0 bases and J gave up 2 bases, with 15 bases separating them. Germline CDR1 SGHRS, CDR2 YFSETQ. The CDR3 consists of 17 residues.

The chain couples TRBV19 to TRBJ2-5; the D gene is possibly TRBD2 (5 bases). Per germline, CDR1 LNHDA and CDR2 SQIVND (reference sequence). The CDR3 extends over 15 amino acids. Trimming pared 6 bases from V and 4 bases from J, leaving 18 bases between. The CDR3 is CASSKIGGIGETQYF. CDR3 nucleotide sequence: TGTGCCAGTAGCAAAATTGGAGGAATTGGAGAGACCCAGTACTTC.

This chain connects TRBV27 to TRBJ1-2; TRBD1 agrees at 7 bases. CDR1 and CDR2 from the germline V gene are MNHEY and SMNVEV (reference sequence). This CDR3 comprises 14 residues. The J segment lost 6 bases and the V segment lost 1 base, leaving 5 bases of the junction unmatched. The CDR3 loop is CASSLWKTGNGYTF. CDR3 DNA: TGTGCCAGCAGTTTATGGAAGACAGGGAATGGCTACACCTTC.

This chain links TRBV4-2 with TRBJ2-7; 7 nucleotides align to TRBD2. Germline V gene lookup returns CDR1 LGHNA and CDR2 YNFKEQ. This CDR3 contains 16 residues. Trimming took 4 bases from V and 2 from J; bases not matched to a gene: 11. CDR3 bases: TGTGCCAGCAGCCCCCAAATAGGCGGGAGAGCCTACGAGCAGTACTTC. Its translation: CASSPQIGGRAYEQYF.

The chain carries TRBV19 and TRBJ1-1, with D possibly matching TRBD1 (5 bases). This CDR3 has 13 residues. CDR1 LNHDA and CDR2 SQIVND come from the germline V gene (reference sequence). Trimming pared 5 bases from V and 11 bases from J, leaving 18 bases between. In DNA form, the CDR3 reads TGTGCCAGTAGTGTGGGACCGACCGGGGACGCTTTCTTT. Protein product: CASSVGPTGDAFF.

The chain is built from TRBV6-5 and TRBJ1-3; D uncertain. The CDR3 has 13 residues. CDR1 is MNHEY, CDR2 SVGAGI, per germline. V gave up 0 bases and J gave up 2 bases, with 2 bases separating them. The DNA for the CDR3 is TGTGCCAGCAGTTACTCGGCTGGAAACACCATATATTTT. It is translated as CASSYSAGNTIYF.

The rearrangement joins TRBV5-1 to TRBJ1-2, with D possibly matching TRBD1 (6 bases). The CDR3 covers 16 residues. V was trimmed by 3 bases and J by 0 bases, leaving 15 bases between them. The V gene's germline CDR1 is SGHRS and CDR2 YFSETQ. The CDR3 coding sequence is TGCGCCAGCAGCTCGCGGGACACCACTACTAACTATGGCTACACCTTC. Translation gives CASSSRDTTTNYGYTF.

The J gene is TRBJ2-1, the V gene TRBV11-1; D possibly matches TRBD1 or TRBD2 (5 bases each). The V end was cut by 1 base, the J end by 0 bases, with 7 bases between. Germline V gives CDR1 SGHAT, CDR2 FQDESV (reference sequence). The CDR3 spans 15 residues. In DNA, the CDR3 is TGTGCCAGCAGCTTAGGGGGGAGCTCCTACAATGAGCAGTTCTTC. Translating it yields CASSLGGSSYNEQFF.

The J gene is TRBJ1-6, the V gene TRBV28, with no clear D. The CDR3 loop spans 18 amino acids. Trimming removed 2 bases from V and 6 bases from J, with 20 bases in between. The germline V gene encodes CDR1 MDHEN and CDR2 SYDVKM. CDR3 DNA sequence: TGTGCCAGCAGTTTACAGCAGCTTCGGGAAGGATCTAATTCACCCCTCCACTTT. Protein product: CASSLQQLREGSNSPLHF.

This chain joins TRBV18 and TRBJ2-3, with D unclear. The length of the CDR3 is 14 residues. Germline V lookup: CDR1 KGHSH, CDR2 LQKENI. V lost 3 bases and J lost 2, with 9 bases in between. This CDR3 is CASSPTGSTDTQYF. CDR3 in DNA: TGTGCCAGCTCACCCACCGGGTCCACAGATACGCAGTATTTT.

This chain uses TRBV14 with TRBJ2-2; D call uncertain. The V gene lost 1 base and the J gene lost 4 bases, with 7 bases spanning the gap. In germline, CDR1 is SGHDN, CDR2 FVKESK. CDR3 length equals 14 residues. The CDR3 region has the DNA TGTGCCAGCAGCCAAGTAGGGCCCACCGGGGAGCTGTTTTTT. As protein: CASSQVGPTGELFF.

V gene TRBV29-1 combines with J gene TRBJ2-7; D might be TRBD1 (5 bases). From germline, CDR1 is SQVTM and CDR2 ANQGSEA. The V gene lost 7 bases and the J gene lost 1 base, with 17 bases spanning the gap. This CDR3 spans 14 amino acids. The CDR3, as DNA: TGCAGCGCCAGACAGCGCCAAGGGTCCTACGAGCAGTACTTC. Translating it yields CSARQRQGSYEQYF.

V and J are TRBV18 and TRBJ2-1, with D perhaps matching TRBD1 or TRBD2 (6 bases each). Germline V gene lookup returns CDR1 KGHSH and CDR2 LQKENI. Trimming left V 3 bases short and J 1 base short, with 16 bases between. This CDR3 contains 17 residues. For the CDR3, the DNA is TGTGCCAGCTCACCGGATAGGGGGACTGGGTCCTACAATGAGCAGTTCTTC. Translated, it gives CASSPDRGTGSYNEQFF.

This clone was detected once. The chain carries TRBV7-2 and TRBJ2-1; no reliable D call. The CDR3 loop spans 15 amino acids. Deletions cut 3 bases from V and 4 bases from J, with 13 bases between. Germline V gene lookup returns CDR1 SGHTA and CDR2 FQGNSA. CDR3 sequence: CASSFWAEEYNEQFF. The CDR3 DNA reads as TGTGCCAGCAGCTTTTGGGCCGAAGAGTACAATGAGCAGTTCTTC.